This T cell receptor beta chain is drawn from a study of cytotoxic CD8 clonotypes in ibrutinib-treated CLL. Clones were sequenced by immunoSEQ multiplex PCR, and TCRdb holds only the in-frame ones, with some missing. The sample has over 25,000 clones, roughly three quarters seen once. A word on this clone: Its antigen remains unidentified.

Germline V CDR1 and CDR2: SGDLS, YYNGEE. Germline trimming cut 3 bases from V and 0 bases from J; bases unmatched to any gene: 5. This CDR3 is built from 15 residues. Points from the study as a whole: Baseline clonality exceeded age-matched healthy donors and tracked circulating CD8+ T-cell counts.

The sequences come from PBMCs, collected after 36 months of ibrutinib treatment. This TCR derives from a human donor with chronic lymphocytic leukemia. The V and J genes are TRBV9 and TRBJ1-1, with 7 bases lining up with TRBD1. The DNA of the CDR3 is TGTGCCAGCAGCGCAGGGGGGGATTTGAACACTGAAGCTTTCTTT. As protein: CASSAGGDLNTEAFF.